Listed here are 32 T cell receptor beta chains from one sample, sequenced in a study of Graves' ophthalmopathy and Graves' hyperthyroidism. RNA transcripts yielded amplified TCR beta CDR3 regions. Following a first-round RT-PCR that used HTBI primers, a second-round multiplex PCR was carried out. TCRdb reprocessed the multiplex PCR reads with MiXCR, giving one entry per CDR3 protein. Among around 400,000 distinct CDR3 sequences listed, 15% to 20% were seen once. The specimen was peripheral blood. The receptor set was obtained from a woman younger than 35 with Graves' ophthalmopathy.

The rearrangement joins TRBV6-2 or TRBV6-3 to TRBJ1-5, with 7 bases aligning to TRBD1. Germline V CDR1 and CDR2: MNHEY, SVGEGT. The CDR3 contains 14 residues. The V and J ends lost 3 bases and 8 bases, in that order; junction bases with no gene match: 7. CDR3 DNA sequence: TGTGCCAGCAGTTATTGGCAGGGGGGGAAGCCCCAGCATTTT. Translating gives CASSYWQGGKPQHF.

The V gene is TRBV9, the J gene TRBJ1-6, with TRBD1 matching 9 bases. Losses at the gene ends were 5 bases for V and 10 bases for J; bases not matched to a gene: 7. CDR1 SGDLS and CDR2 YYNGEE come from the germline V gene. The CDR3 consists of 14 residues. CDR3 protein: CASRSGTGKSPLHF. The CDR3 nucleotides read TGTGCCAGCAGGTCAGGGACAGGGAAGTCACCCCTCCACTTT.

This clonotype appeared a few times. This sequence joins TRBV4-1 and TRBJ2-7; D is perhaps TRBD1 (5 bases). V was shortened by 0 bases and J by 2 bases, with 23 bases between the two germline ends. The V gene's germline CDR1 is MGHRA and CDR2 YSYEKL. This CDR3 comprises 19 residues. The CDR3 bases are TGCGCCAGCAGCCAAGATAATTTCCCCTTTTGGGCAGGGCCCTACGAGCAGTACTTC. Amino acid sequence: CASSQDNFPFWAGPYEQYF.

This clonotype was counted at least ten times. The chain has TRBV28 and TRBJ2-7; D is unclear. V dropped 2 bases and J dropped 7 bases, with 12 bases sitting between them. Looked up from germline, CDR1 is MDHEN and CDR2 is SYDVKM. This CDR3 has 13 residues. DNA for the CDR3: TGTGCCAGCAGTTTAACCTCCTCGGAGGAGCAGTACTTC. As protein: CASSLTSSEEQYF.

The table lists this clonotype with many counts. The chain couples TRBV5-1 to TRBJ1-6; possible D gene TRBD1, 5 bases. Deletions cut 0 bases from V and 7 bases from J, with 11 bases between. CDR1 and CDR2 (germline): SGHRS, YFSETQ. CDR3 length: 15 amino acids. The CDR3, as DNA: TGCGCCAGCAGCTTGGGACAGCCTTCGAATTCACCCCTCCACTTT. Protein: CASSLGQPSNSPLHF.

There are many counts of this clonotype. The CDR3 sequence is CASSSWGQNTEAFF. The CDR3 nucleotides read TGTGCCAGCAGTTCATGGGGGCAGAACACTGAAGCTTTCTTT. This chain joins TRBV6-2 or TRBV6-3 and TRBJ1-1; D might be TRBD1 (6 bases). In germline, CDR1 is MNHEY, CDR2 SVGEGT. Trimming pared 4 bases from V and 1 base from J, leaving 10 bases between. The CDR3 totals 14 residues.

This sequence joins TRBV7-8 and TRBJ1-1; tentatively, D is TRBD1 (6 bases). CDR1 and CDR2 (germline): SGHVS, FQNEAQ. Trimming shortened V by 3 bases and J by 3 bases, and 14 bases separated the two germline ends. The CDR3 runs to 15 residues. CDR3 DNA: TGTGCCAGCAGCTTCTCATTCCCAGGGGACACTGAAGCTTTCTTT. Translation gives CASSFSFPGDTEAFF.

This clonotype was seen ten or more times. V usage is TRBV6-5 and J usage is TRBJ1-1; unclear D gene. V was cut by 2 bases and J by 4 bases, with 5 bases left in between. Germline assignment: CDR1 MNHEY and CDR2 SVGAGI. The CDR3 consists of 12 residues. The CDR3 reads CASSYGLTEAFF. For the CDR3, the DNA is TGTGCCAGCAGTTACGGGCTCACTGAAGCTTTCTTT.

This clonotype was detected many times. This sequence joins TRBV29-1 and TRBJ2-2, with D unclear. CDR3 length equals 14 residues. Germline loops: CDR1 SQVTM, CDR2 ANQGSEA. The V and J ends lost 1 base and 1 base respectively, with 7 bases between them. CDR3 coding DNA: TGCAGCGTTGAAGTGATAGGGAACACCGGGGAGCTGTTTTTT. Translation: CSVEVIGNTGELFF.

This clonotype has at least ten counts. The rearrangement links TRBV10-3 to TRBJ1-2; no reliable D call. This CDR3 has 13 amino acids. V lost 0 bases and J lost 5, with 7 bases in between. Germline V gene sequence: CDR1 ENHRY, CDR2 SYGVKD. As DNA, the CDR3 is TGTGCCATCAGTGAGTCCCCAGGATATGGCTACACCTTC. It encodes CAISESPGYGYTF.

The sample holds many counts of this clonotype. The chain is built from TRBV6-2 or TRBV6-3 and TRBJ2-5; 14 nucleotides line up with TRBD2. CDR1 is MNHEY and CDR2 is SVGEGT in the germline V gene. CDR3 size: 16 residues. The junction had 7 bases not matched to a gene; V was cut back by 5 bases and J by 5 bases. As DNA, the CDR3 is TGTGCCAGCAGTCTTGGGACTAGCGGGAGCGCGGAGACCCAGTACTTC. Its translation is CASSLGTSGSAETQYF.

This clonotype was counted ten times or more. The CDR3 region has the DNA TGTGCCAGCAGTGAAGCAGCGGGGGGGATATACGAGCAGTACTTC. Its translation: CASSEAAGGIYEQYF. The V and J genes are TRBV6-1 and TRBJ2-7, with TRBD2 identical over 10 bases. The junction had 3 bases not matched to a gene; V was cut back by 0 bases and J by 4 bases. The CDR3 length is 15 residues. Germline V gene sequence: CDR1 MNHNS, CDR2 SASEGT.

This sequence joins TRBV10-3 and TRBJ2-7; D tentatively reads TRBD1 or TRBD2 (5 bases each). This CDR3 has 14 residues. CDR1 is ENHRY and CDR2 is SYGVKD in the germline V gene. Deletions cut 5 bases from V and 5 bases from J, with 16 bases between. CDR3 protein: CAISSGTSGDEQYF. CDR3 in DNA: TGTGCCATCAGTTCCGGGACCTCTGGAGACGAGCAGTACTTC.

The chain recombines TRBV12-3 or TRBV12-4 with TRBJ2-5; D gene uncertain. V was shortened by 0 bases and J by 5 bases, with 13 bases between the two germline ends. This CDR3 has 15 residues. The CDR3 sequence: CASSLARLTIETQYF. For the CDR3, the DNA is TGTGCCAGCAGTTTAGCGCGACTCACGATTGAGACCCAGTACTTC.

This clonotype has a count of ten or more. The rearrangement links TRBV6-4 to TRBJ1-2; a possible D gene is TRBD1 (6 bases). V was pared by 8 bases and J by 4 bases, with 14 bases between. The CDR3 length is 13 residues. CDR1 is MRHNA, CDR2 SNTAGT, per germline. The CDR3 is CASRRGAGYGYTF. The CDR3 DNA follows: TGTGCCAGCCGCCGGGGGGCCGGCTATGGCTACACCTTC.

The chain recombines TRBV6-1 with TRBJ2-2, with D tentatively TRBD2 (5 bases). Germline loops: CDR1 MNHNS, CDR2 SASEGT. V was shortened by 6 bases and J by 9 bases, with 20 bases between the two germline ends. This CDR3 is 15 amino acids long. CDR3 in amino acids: CASSPPVGSDRELFF. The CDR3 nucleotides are TGTGCCAGCAGCCCCCCCGTAGGGAGCGATCGGGAGCTGTTTTTT.

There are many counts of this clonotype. The CDR3 nucleotides are TGTGCCAGCCACTCAGCGGCCAGGCAGGGGTACGAGCAGTACTTC. Translation: CASHSAARQGYEQYF. The chain employs TRBV28 and TRBJ2-7; D may be TRBD1 (6 bases). With 8 bases removed from V and 4 bases from J, the gap between germline ends came to 21 bases. The CDR3 is made up of 15 amino acids. Germline CDR1 MDHEN, CDR2 SYDVKM.

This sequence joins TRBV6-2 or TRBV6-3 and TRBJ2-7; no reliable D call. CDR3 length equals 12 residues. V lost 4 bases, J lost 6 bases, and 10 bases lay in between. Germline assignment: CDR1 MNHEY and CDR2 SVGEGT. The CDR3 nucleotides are TGTGCCAGCAGTTCACCGCCGCCCGAGCAGTACTTC. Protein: CASSSPPPEQYF.

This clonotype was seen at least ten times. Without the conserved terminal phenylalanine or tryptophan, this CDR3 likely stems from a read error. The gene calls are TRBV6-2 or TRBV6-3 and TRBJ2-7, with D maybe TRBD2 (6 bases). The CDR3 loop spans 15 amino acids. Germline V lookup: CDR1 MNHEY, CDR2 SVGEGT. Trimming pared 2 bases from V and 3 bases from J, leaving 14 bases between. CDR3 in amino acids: CASSYTEEGSYEQYL. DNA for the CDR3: TGTGCCAGCAGTTACACCGAGGAGGGCAGCTACGAGCAGTACCTC.

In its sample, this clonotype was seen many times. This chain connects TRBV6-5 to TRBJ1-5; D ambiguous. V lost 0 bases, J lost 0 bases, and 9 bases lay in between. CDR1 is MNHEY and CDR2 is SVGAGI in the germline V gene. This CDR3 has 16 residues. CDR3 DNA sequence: TGTGCCAGCAGTTACTCGGGAGACCTTAGCAATCAGCCCCAGCATTTT. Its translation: CASSYSGDLSNQPQHF.

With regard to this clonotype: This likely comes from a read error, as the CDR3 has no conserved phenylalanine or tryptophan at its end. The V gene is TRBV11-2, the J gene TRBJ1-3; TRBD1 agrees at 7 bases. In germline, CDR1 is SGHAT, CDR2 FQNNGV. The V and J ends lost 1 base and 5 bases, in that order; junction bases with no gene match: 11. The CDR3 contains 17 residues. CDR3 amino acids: CASSLGTEGALRNTIYL. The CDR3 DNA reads TGTGCCAGCAGCTTAGGAACGGAGGGGGCTTTAAGAAACACCATATATCTC.

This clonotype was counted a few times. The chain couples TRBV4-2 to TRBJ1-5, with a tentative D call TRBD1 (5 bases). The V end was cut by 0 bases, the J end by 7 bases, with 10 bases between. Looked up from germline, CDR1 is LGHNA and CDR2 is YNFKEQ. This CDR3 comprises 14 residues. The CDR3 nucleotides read TGTGCCAGCAGCCAAGACGGGACGGGACAGCCCCAGCATTTT. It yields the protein CASSQDGTGQPQHF.

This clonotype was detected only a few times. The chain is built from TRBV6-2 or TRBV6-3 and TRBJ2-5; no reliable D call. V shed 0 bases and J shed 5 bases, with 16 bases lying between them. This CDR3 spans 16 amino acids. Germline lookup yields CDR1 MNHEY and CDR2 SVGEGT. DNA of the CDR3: TGTGCCAGCAGTTACTCAGGGATGGAAATAAAGGAGACCCAGTACTTC. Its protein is CASSYSGMEIKETQYF.

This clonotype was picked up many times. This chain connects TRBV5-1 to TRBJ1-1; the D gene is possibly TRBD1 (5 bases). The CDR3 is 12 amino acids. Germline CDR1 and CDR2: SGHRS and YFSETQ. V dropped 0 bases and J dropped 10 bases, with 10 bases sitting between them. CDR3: CASSLDGGRAFF. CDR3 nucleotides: TGCGCCAGCAGCTTGGATGGGGGAAGAGCTTTCTTT.

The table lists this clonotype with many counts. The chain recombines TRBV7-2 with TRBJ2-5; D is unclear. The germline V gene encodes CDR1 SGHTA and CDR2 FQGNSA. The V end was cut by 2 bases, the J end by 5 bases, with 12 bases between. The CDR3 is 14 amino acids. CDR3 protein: CASSLIPRTETQYF. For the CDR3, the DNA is TGTGCCAGCAGCTTAATCCCTAGAACGGAGACCCAGTACTTC.

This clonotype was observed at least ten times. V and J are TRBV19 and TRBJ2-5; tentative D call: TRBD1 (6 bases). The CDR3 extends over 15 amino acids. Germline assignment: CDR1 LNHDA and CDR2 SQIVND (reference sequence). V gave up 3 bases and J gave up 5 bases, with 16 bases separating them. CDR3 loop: CASSIPGGGEETQYF. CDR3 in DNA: TGTGCCAGTAGTATCCCAGGTGGGGGCGAGGAGACCCAGTACTTC.

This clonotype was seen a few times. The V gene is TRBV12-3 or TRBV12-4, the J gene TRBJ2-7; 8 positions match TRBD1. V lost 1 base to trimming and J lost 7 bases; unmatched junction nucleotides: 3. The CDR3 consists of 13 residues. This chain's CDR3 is CASSLGTGWEQYF. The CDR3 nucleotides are TGTGCCAGCAGTTTAGGGACAGGGTGGGAGCAGTACTTC.

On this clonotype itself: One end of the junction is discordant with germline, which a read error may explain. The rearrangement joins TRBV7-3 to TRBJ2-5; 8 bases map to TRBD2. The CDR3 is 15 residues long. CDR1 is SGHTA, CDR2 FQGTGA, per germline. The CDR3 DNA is TGTGCCAGCAGCTTACTCGGGGGGGCCCAAGAGACCCGGTACTTC. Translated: CASSLLGGAQETRYF.

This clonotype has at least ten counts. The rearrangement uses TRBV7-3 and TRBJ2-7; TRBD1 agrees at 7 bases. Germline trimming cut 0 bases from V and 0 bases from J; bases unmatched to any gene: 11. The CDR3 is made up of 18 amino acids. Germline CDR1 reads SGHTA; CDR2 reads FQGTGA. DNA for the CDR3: TGTGCCAGCAGCTTAACCGACAGGGAAGGGGCTAGCTCCTACGAGCAGTACTTC. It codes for CASSLTDREGASSYEQYF.

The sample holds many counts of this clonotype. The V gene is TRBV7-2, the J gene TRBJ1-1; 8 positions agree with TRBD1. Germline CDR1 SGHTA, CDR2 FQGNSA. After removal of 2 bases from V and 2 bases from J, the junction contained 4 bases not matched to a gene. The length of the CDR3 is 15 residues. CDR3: CASSLQAGGNTEAFF. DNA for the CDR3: TGTGCCAGCAGCTTACAAGCAGGGGGCAACACTGAAGCTTTCTTT.

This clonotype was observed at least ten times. The CDR3 loop reads CAIRQGVSYEQYF. The CDR3, as DNA: TGTGCCATCAGACAGGGGGTGTCCTACGAGCAGTACTTC. The rearrangement joins TRBV10-3 to TRBJ2-7, with TRBD1 matching 8 bases. The CDR3 has 13 residues. Germline V gene sequence: CDR1 ENHRY, CDR2 SYGVKD. Losses at the gene ends were 6 bases for V and 1 base for J; bases not matched to a gene: 2.

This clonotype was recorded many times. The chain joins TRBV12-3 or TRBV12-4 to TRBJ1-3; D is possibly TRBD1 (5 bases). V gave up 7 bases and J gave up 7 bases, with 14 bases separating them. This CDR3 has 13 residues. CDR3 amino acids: CASTWGGRNTIYF. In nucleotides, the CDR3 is TGTGCCAGCACCTGGGGGGGAAGGAACACCATATATTTT.